A selection of T cell receptor beta chains follows, all from one sample in a study of OX40 agonist ivuxolimab in advanced cancers. Generated by immunoSEQ multiplex PCR, the TCRdb table keeps only in-frame clones and is missing some. Counted here are roughly 56,000 clones, roughly 84% occurring once; the ten biggest clones make up roughly 4.4%. The specimen comprised CD4+ or CD8+ T cells sorted from blood, sampled in a trial of the OX40 agonist ivuxolimab. Source of these receptors: an adult with an advanced solid tumor such as melanoma, head and neck, liver or kidney cancer. Both conserved end residues are part of each CDR3. The order of the fields is clone size, D gene, J gene, V gene, CDR3 DNA, CDR3 protein. A D gene is named only where the DNA matches it firmly. Size tells how often a clone was seen (once, few, many) or the class of an expanded clone, and some rows leave it out.

>NA|NA|TRBJ2-7|TRBV20-1
TGCAGTGTTGGGCGGGACGACGAGCAGTACTTC
CSVGRDDEQYF
>once|NA|TRBJ2-1|TRBV4-1
TGCGCCAGCAGCCAAGATCCGGCAGGGGCCTACAATGAGCAGTTCTTC
CASSQDPAGAYNEQFF
>once|NA|TRBJ1-5|TRBV4-1
TGCGCCAGCAGCCAAGTGGGCCAGTTACAGTATAGCAATCAGCCCCAGCATTTT
CASSQVGQLQYSNQPQHF
>NA|NA|TRBJ1-2|TRBV6-5
TGTGCCAGCAGTTACTCGTCAGGGTTCTATGGCTACACCTTC
CASSYSSGFYGYTF
>NA|NA|TRBJ1-2|TRBV5-4
TGTGCCAGCAGCCTATACAGGACCGCGAACTATGGCTACACCTTC
CASSLYRTANYGYTF
>NA|TRBD1|TRBJ2-1|TRBV9
TGTGCCAGCAGCCCTCAATTTCCGGGACAGGGGATAGATGAGCAGTTCTTC
CASSPQFPGQGIDEQFF
>NA|NA|TRBJ2-5|TRBV7-6
TGTGCCAGCAGCGGGGGAACTAGCTCCCTCCAGTACTTC
CASSGGTSSLQYF
>NA|NA|TRBJ1-2|TRBV2
TGTGCCAGCACTCTCGGGGGGGCTAACTATGGCTACACCTTC
CASTLGGANYGYTF
>NA|TRBD2|TRBJ2-7|TRBV28
TGTGCCAGCAGCACGGGACTAGCTCAATACGAGCAGTACTTC
CASSTGLAQYEQYF
>few|TRBD1|TRBJ2-7|TRBV9
TGTGCCAGCAGCGTGGGGACAGGGGGGAACTACGAGCAGTACTTC
CASSVGTGGNYEQYF